This TCR beta chain is drawn from a study of a mutant IDH1 vaccine in newly diagnosed glioma. For the study at large: Patients previously underwent radiotherapy, temozolomide, or both, and most underwent both.

General study points: Pseudoprogression apparently lacked any relation to changes in top peripheral T cell clonotypes.

Repertoires were generated with immunoSEQ multiplex PCR, while TCRdb's copy carries only in-frame clones and drops some. The sample has around 24,000 clones; 93% are singletons. Details on this clone: Its target is not known.

Stated time point: baseline, week 1 (first vaccination visit). Treatment here: pre-vaccination baseline after standard-of-care therapy. Donors' newly diagnosed IDH1-mutant WHO grade 3 or 4 astrocytomas lacked nuclear ATRX. The specimen comprised PBMCs, sampled from a glioma patient treated with radiotherapy, temozolomide or both. The TCR was taken from a man aged 35-49 years with glioma.

The CDR3 sequence: CASSFDRGRTFF. The CDR3 DNA is TGTGCCAGCAGCTTTGACAGGGGTCGGACTTTCTTT. This chain joins TRBV5-6 and TRBJ1-1; TRBD1 matches at 8 bases. The CDR3 contains 12 residues. V gave up 2 bases and J gave up 12 bases; unmatched junction bases: 6. The germline V gene encodes CDR1 SGHDT and CDR2 YYEEEE.